This TCR beta chain came from a study of T cell responses to AZD1222 COVID-19 vaccine. Sequencing was performed with immunoSEQ multiplex PCR; in TCRdb, only in-frame clones are kept and a portion is missing. The sample carries about 150,000 clones, less than 90% recorded once. Looked up from germline, CDR1 is DFQATT and CDR2 is SNEGSKA (reference sequence). The V and J ends lost 5 bases and 4 bases respectively, with 9 bases between them. There are 11 residues in the CDR3. The sample consisted of peripheral blood, taken on day 0 of MenACWY control vaccination. This TCR was recovered from an adult in good health. V is TRBV20-1 and J is TRBJ2-7; D gene uncertain. CDR3 amino acids: CSAFQRYEQYF. The CDR3 DNA is TGCAGTGCTTTCCAGAGGTACGAGCAGTACTTC.